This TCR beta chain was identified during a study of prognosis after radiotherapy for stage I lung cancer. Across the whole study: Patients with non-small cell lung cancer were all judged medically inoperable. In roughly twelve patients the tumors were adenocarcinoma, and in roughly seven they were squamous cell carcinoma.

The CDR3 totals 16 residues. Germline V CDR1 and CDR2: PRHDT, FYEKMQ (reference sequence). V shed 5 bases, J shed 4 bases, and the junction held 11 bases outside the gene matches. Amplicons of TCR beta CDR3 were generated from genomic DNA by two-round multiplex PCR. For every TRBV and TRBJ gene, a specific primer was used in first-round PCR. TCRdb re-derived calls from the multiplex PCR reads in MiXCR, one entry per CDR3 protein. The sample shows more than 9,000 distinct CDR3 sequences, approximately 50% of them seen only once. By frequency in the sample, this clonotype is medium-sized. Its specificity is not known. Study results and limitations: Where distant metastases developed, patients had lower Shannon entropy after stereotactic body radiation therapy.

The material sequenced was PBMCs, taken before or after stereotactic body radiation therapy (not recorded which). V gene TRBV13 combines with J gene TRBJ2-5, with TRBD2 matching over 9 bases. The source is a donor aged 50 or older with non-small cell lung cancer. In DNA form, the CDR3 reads TGTGCCAGCAGCAATCGAGGGCTAGCGGGGTTAGAGACCCAGTACTTC. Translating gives CASSNRGLAGLETQYF.